This T cell receptor (beta chain) is from a study of beta chain features in type 1 diabetes. This clone was seen a few times. Isolated RNA was reverse transcribed in full, so expressed TCRB transcripts were sequenced. Assay used: immunoSEQ multiplex PCR; TCRdb lists only in-frame clones, some missing. The table includes about 320,000 clones, about 14% detected once. The TCR was taken from a man aged 25-45 years in good health. Sequenced input: central memory CD4+ T cells from blood.

The CDR3 nucleotides read TGCAGCGTTGCCAAACAGTCAACTAATGAAAAACTGTTTTTT. It translates to CSVAKQSTNEKLFF. The V call is TRBV29-1, the J call TRBJ1-4; D gene uncertain. The CDR3 is made up of 14 amino acids. Germline V gene lookup returns CDR1 SQVTM and CDR2 ANQGSEA. V gave up 4 bases and J gave up 0 bases, with 9 bases separating them.